This is a list of T cell receptor beta chains from one sample in a study of blood T cell repertoires in COVID-19. Clones were read by immunoSEQ multiplex PCR, and TCRdb kept only the in-frame ones, dropping some. The repertoire has some 89,000 clones, just over 90% of them found once; the top ten carry 1.5% to 2%. Sample: peripheral blood. All receptors derive from a man aged 55-75 years with acute or convalescent COVID-19. The CDR3 runs from the conserved cysteine through the conserved F or W. The D gene is left open where the match is weak. A row's size may be missing; if present it is once, few, many or a size class.

D gene: TRBD1; clone size: once; V gene: TRBV6-5; J gene: TRBJ2-2; CDR3 DNA: TGTGCCAGCAGTTACTCGGGACAGGGCGACACCGGGGAGCTGTTTTTT; CDR3 protein: CASSYSGQGDTGELFF
D gene: .; clone size: .; V gene: TRBV5-1; J gene: TRBJ2-7; CDR3 DNA: TGCGCCAGCAGCTTGGTCTCAGGGAGGTACGAGCAGTACTTC; CDR3 protein: CASSLVSGRYEQYF
D gene: TRBD1; clone size: once; V gene: TRBV15; J gene: TRBJ1-5; CDR3 DNA: TGTGCCACCAGCAGAGACCAGGGGGCTCAGAATCAGCCCCAGCATTTT; CDR3 protein: CATSRDQGAQNQPQHF
D gene: .; clone size: .; V gene: TRBV11-3; J gene: TRBJ2-1; CDR3 DNA: TGTGCCAGCAGCCCCGGGACTTCGGAAGCCAATGAGCAGTTCTTC; CDR3 protein: CASSPGTSEANEQFF
D gene: .; clone size: .; V gene: TRBV5-1; J gene: TRBJ2-6; CDR3 DNA: TGCGCCAGCAGCCCCGGACAGCCTGGCTCTGGGGCCAACGTCCTGACTTTC; CDR3 protein: CASSPGQPGSGANVLTF
D gene: .; clone size: few; V gene: TRBV7-9; J gene: TRBJ2-5; CDR3 DNA: TGTGCCAGCAGCTTAATTGCCGCGGCGAAGACCCAGTACTTC; CDR3 protein: CASSLIAAAKTQYF
D gene: TRBD2; clone size: once; V gene: TRBV2; J gene: TRBJ2-1; CDR3 DNA: TGTGCCAGCAGTCGACTAGCGGGGTCCTACAATGAGCAGTTCTTC; CDR3 protein: CASSRLAGSYNEQFF
D gene: TRBD2; clone size: .; V gene: TRBV5-1; J gene: TRBJ2-2; CDR3 DNA: TGCGCCAGCAGCCCGGATCTAGCGGGGGCTACCGGGGAGCTGTTTTTT; CDR3 protein: CASSPDLAGATGELFF
D gene: .; clone size: .; V gene: TRBV7-9; J gene: TRBJ1-2; CDR3 DNA: TGTGCCAGCAGCCCAACTGGGGCGCGGGGCTACACCTTC; CDR3 protein: CASSPTGARGYTF
D gene: TRBD1; clone size: .; V gene: TRBV7-9; J gene: TRBJ1-6; CDR3 DNA: TGTGCCAGCAGCTTGGGACAGGGTGGATCACCCCTCCACTTT; CDR3 protein: CASSLGQGGSPLHF
D gene: TRBD2; clone size: .; V gene: TRBV7-2; J gene: TRBJ2-3; CDR3 DNA: TGTGCCAGCAGCCTCATAGCGGGGGGGGGCACAGATACGCAGTATTTT; CDR3 protein: CASSLIAGGGTDTQYF
D gene: .; clone size: .; V gene: TRBV7-9; J gene: TRBJ1-1; CDR3 DNA: TGTGCCAGCAGCTCACAGGGGAACACTGAAGCTTTCTTT; CDR3 protein: CASSSQGNTEAFF
D gene: TRBD1; clone size: .; V gene: TRBV30; J gene: TRBJ2-1; CDR3 DNA: TGTGCCTGGAGCCTGACAGGGCTTTACAATGAGCAGTTCTTC; CDR3 protein: CAWSLTGLYNEQFF
D gene: TRBD1; clone size: .; V gene: TRBV5-1; J gene: TRBJ1-1; CDR3 DNA: TGCGCCAGCAGCTTCGGGACAGGGGGCGCGAGTACTGAAGCTTTCTTT; CDR3 protein: CASSFGTGGASTEAFF
D gene: TRBD1; clone size: .; V gene: TRBV7-9; J gene: TRBJ1-2; CDR3 DNA: TGTGCCAGCAGCTTGTCTCAGGGGGCGAACTATGGCTACACCTTC; CDR3 protein: CASSLSQGANYGYTF
D gene: .; clone size: once; V gene: TRBV7-2; J gene: TRBJ1-5; CDR3 DNA: TGTGCCAGCAGCCTTAGGTCGGGGGATCGTGGCAATCAGCCCCAGCATTTT; CDR3 protein: CASSLRSGDRGNQPQHF
D gene: TRBD1; clone size: .; V gene: TRBV6-5; J gene: TRBJ1-6; CDR3 DNA: TGTGCCAGCACCCAGGACAGGCTTAATTCACCCCTCCACTTT; CDR3 protein: CASTQDRLNSPLHF
D gene: .; clone size: once; V gene: TRBV28; J gene: TRBJ1-2; CDR3 DNA: TGTGCCAGCAGTTCATTCACAGGTCTAGCTAACTATGGCTACACCTTC; CDR3 protein: CASSSFTGLANYGYTF
D gene: TRBD1; clone size: .; V gene: TRBV18; J gene: TRBJ1-1; CDR3 DNA: TGTGCCAGCTCACCGGGACAGGGTTCAACTGAAGCTTTCTTT; CDR3 protein: CASSPGQGSTEAFF
D gene: .; clone size: .; V gene: TRBV5-1; J gene: TRBJ1-3; CDR3 DNA: TGCGCCAGCAGCATGACAGGAACTGGAAACACCATATATTTT; CDR3 protein: CASSMTGTGNTIYF
D gene: .; clone size: .; V gene: TRBV12-3/TRBV12-4; J gene: TRBJ1-2; CDR3 DNA: TGTGCCAGCAGCCGCCGGGGGATCGTAGGCTACACCTTC; CDR3 protein: CASSRRGIVGYTF
D gene: .; clone size: .; V gene: TRBV2; J gene: TRBJ1-6; CDR3 DNA: TGTGCCAGCAGTTTGGAGGGGCGATCACCCCTCCACTTT; CDR3 protein: CASSLEGRSPLHF
D gene: .; clone size: .; V gene: TRBV10-1; J gene: TRBJ1-2; CDR3 DNA: TGCGCCACGGACACCCGATATGGCTACACCTTC; CDR3 protein: CATDTRYGYTF
D gene: .; clone size: .; V gene: TRBV7-9; J gene: TRBJ1-6; CDR3 DNA: TGTGCCAGCAGCTCCGCGGGACGCTCTTTTGGGATTTATAATTCACCCCTCCACTTT; CDR3 protein: CASSSAGRSFGIYNSPLHF
D gene: TRBD1; clone size: .; V gene: TRBV4-1; J gene: TRBJ2-5; CDR3 DNA: TGCGCCAGCAGCCAAGGGGACAGGGGGCCAGAGACCCAGTACTTC; CDR3 protein: CASSQGDRGPETQYF
D gene: .; clone size: .; V gene: TRBV2; J gene: TRBJ1-1; CDR3 DNA: TGTGCCAGCAGGCGACAGGATGAAGCTTTCTTT; CDR3 protein: CASRRQDEAFF
D gene: .; clone size: once; V gene: TRBV7-6; J gene: TRBJ1-1; CDR3 DNA: TGTGCCAGCAGCTTAGTTCCCCCCACAGGGTCGAACACTGAAGCTTTCTTT; CDR3 protein: CASSLVPPTGSNTEAFF
D gene: .; clone size: .; V gene: TRBV7-8; J gene: TRBJ1-2; CDR3 DNA: TGTGCCAGCAGCCCATTCCAGGGCAGTGGCTACACCTTC; CDR3 protein: CASSPFQGSGYTF
D gene: .; clone size: .; V gene: TRBV15; J gene: TRBJ2-5; CDR3 DNA: TGTGCCACCAGCAGAGACGTAGAGACCCAGTACTTC; CDR3 protein: CATSRDVETQYF
D gene: TRBD1; clone size: .; V gene: TRBV3-1/TRBV3-2; J gene: TRBJ1-2; CDR3 DNA: TGTGCCAGCAGCCAATCTGGGGACAGGGGAAGAGGCTACACCTTC; CDR3 protein: CASSQSGDRGRGYTF
D gene: TRBD1; clone size: .; V gene: TRBV11-2; J gene: TRBJ1-1; CDR3 DNA: TGTGCCAGCAGCTCGACAGGGTCGATGAACACTGAAGCTTTCTTT; CDR3 protein: CASSSTGSMNTEAFF
D gene: TRBD1; clone size: .; V gene: TRBV3-1/TRBV3-2; J gene: TRBJ2-2; CDR3 DNA: TGTGCCACCTCCCGGGACAGAACGAACACCGGGGAGCTGTTTTTT; CDR3 protein: CATSRDRTNTGELFF
D gene: .; clone size: few; V gene: TRBV3-1/TRBV3-2; J gene: TRBJ1-1; CDR3 DNA: TGTGCCAGCAGCCCCCAGGGGATTGGGACTGAAGCTTTCTTT; CDR3 protein: CASSPQGIGTEAFF
D gene: .; clone size: .; V gene: TRBV7-2; J gene: TRBJ1-2; CDR3 DNA: TGTGCCAGCAGCCCAAGAGCTAACTATGGCTACACCTTC; CDR3 protein: CASSPRANYGYTF
D gene: .; clone size: .; V gene: TRBV3-1/TRBV3-2; J gene: TRBJ2-4; CDR3 DNA: TGTGCCAGCAGCCAACGGGGGTACATTCAGTACTTC; CDR3 protein: CASSQRGYIQYF
D gene: TRBD2; clone size: .; V gene: TRBV5-1; J gene: TRBJ2-1; CDR3 DNA: TGCGCCAGCAGCTTGGCTAGCGGGGTATCCTCCTACAATGAGCAGTTCTTC; CDR3 protein: CASSLASGVSSYNEQFF
D gene: .; clone size: .; V gene: TRBV6-5; J gene: TRBJ1-1; CDR3 DNA: TGTGCCAGCAGTCGCCTCGGGGGGGGGACTGAAGCTTTCTTT; CDR3 protein: CASSRLGGGTEAFF
D gene: TRBD1; clone size: once; V gene: TRBV27; J gene: TRBJ1-2; CDR3 DNA: TGTGCCAGCAGTCCCTGGACAGGGATGAGTGGAGGCTACACCTTC; CDR3 protein: CASSPWTGMSGGYTF
D gene: .; clone size: .; V gene: TRBV10-3; J gene: TRBJ1-6; CDR3 DNA: TGTGCCATCAGTGAGGAACAGGGTGGAAATTCACCCCTCCACTTT; CDR3 protein: CAISEEQGGNSPLHF
D gene: .; clone size: .; V gene: TRBV3-1/TRBV3-2; J gene: TRBJ1-1; CDR3 DNA: TGTGCCAGCAGCCAAGCCACCCGAGGGACTGAAGCTTTCTTT; CDR3 protein: CASSQATRGTEAFF
D gene: .; clone size: .; V gene: TRBV5-6; J gene: TRBJ1-3; CDR3 DNA: TGTGCCAGCAGCTTGCGGGGCTCTGGAAACACCATATATTTT; CDR3 protein: CASSLRGSGNTIYF
D gene: .; clone size: .; V gene: TRBV6-6; J gene: TRBJ1-2; CDR3 DNA: TGTGCCAGCAAGAGAGGACGGGAAAGTTATGGCTACACCTTC; CDR3 protein: CASKRGRESYGYTF
D gene: .; clone size: few; V gene: TRBV5-6; J gene: TRBJ1-1; CDR3 DNA: TGTGCCAGCAGCCGAGGTGGGAACACTGAAGCTTTCTTT; CDR3 protein: CASSRGGNTEAFF
D gene: .; clone size: .; V gene: TRBV5-4; J gene: TRBJ1-3; CDR3 DNA: TGTGCCAGCAGCTTGTATCAGGGAGGAAACACCATATATTTT; CDR3 protein: CASSLYQGGNTIYF
D gene: .; clone size: few; V gene: TRBV12-5; J gene: TRBJ2-2; CDR3 DNA: TGTGCTAGTGGTTTTGTCAGGGAATTAACGAACACCGGGGAGCTGTTTTTT; CDR3 protein: CASGFVRELTNTGELFF
D gene: .; clone size: .; V gene: TRBV7-2; J gene: TRBJ2-3; CDR3 DNA: TGTGCCAGCAGCTCAGGGACACGATTCGGCACAGATACGCAGTATTTT; CDR3 protein: CASSSGTRFGTDTQYF
D gene: TRBD1; clone size: once; V gene: TRBV4-1; J gene: TRBJ1-5; CDR3 DNA: TGCGCCAGCAGCTCCCCATTGACAGGGAAGGGGGACCCAGGAGGGCCCCAGCATTTT; CDR3 protein: CASSSPLTGKGDPGGPQHF
D gene: TRBD2; clone size: .; V gene: TRBV10-3; J gene: TRBJ2-1; CDR3 DNA: TGTGCCATCAGGCGGGGTGGCCTAGCGGATTACAATGAGCAGTTCTTC; CDR3 protein: CAIRRGGLADYNEQFF
D gene: TRBD2; clone size: .; V gene: TRBV7-6; J gene: TRBJ2-2; CDR3 DNA: TGTGCCAGCAGTACCAGCGGGGGGGTGAACACCGGGGAGCTGTTTTTT; CDR3 protein: CASSTSGGVNTGELFF
D gene: .; clone size: .; V gene: TRBV20-1; J gene: TRBJ1-3; CDR3 DNA: TGCAGTGCTAGAGATCAAAACACCATATATTTT; CDR3 protein: CSARDQNTIYF
D gene: .; clone size: .; V gene: TRBV30; J gene: TRBJ1-5; CDR3 DNA: TGTGCCTGGAGTCAGGACAGAAGCAATCAGCCCCAGCATTTT; CDR3 protein: CAWSQDRSNQPQHF